This TCR beta chain emerged from a study of T cell responses to AZD1222 COVID-19 vaccine. Whole-study findings and limits: Among the donors, most were white British and more were female, and clonal diversity was possibly underestimated. Repertoire collection took place solely once the T cell response had peaked.

With regard to this clone: The antigen remains undetermined.

TCRdb keeps only in-frame clones here, not all; method: immunoSEQ multiplex PCR. The sample contains some 120,000 clones, about nine tenths of which appear only once. This CDR3 contains 13 residues. CDR1 is SEHNR, CDR2 FQNEAQ, per germline (reference sequence). The V gene lost 4 bases and the J gene lost 5 bases, with 12 bases spanning the gap. This TCR came from an adult in good health. J is TRBJ2-7 and V is TRBV7-9, with a possible D match to TRBD1 (6 bases). Specimen: peripheral blood, collected on day 0 of AZD1222 vaccination. DNA of the CDR3: TGTGCCAGCAGCTCACAGGGTTGGGACGAGCAGTACTTC. It encodes CASSSQGWDEQYF. The whole variable domain, remainder taken from reference TRBV7-9 and TRBJ2-7, is DTGVSQNPRHKITKRGQNVTFRCDPISEHNRLYWYRQTLGQGPEFLTYFQNEAQLEKSRLLSDRFSAERPKGSFSTLEIQRTEQGDSAMYLCASSSQGWDEQYFGPGTRLTVT.